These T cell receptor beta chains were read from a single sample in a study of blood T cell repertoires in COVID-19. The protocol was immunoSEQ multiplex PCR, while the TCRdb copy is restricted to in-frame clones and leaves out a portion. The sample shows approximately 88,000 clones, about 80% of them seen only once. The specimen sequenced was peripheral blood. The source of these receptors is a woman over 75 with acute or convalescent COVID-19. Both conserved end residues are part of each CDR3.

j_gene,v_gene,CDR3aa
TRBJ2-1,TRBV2,CASNRGSYNEQFF
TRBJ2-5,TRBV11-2,CASSVGFQETQYF
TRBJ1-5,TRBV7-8,CASSLAQGALRNQPQHF
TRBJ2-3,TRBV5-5,CASSLGDRDADTQYF
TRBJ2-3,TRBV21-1,CASSKKGLAVTDTQYF
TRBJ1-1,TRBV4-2,CASSQDGNTLNTEAFF
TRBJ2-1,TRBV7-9,CASSPTSGTVYEQFF
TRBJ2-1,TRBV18,CASSGRLGDEQFF
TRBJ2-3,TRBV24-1,CATSELRGHTDTQYF
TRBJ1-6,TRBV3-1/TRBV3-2,CASSRLQGAGSPLHF
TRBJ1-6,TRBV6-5,CATDTLVINSPLHF